These 30 T cell receptor beta chains were sequenced from one sample in a study of shared clonotypes between healthy human individuals. TCRdb's table, derived via immunoSEQ multiplex PCR, lists solely in-frame clones and lacks some. The table records approximately 640,000 clones, around 90% of them present only once. Sample: memory CD8+ T cells from PBMCs. Subset defined: CD45RO+ cells pooled with CCR7-negative TemRA cells. The receptors stem from a man younger than 35 in good health. Some clones in this sample may be carry-over from other donors' samples.

The chain employs TRBV9 and TRBJ2-3; D may be TRBD2 (6 bases). Looked up from germline, CDR1 is SGDLS and CDR2 is YYNGEE. V lost 3 bases to trimming and J lost 3 bases, with 14 bases between them. This CDR3 has 15 residues. CDR3 nucleotides: TGTGCCAGCAGCGCCCGACTAGTCCGGACAGATACGCAGTATTTT. Translating gives CASSARLVRTDTQYF. The whole variable domain, filled in from reference TRBV9 and TRBJ2-3, reads DSGVTQTPKHLITATGQRVTLRCSPRSGDLSVYWYQQSLDQGLQFLIQYYNGEERAKGNILERFSAQQFPDLHSELNLSSLELGDSALYFCASSARLVRTDTQYFGPGTRLTVL.

This chain uses TRBV27 with TRBJ2-3; 9 nucleotides match TRBD2. In germline, CDR1 is MNHEY, CDR2 SMNVEV (reference sequence). Trimming at V came to 5 bases and at J to 3 bases, leaving 9 bases not matched to a gene. CDR3 length: 16 residues. CDR3 coding DNA: TGTGCCAGCAGTCCTCGACTAGCGGTTGGGACAGATACGCAGTATTTT. This encodes CASSPRLAVGTDTQYF.

The V call is TRBV6-5, the J call TRBJ1-6; no firm D call. The germline V and J ends were trimmed by 6 bases and 10 bases, with 16 bases remaining between them. In germline, CDR1 is MNHEY, CDR2 SVGAGI. The CDR3 contains 14 residues. CDR3: CASSKGEIFSPLHF. CDR3 nucleotide sequence: TGTGCCAGCAGCAAGGGTGAGATTTTCTCACCCCTCCACTTT.

This sequence joins TRBV7-3 and TRBJ2-1, with D possibly TRBD1 on 5 matching bases. V gave up 1 base and J gave up 4 bases, with 14 bases separating them. Germline values: CDR1 SGHTA, CDR2 FQGTGA. The CDR3 consists of 16 residues. CDR3 in DNA: TGTGCCAGCAGCTTAAAGGGGCCCCAACCGTACAATGAGCAGTTCTTC. This translates into CASSLKGPQPYNEQFF.

The chain uses TRBV27 and TRBJ2-1; 8 bases are shared with TRBD2. Unmatched junction bases numbered 10, after V lost 6 bases and J lost 0 bases. CDR3 length: 17 amino acids. Germline values: CDR1 MNHEY, CDR2 SMNVEV (reference sequence). Here the CDR3 DNA reads TGTGCCAGCAGCCAGGGACCCGGGACTAGCTCCTACAATGAGCAGTTCTTC. Translating gives CASSQGPGTSSYNEQFF.

This chain joins TRBV19 and TRBJ2-7, with D uncertain. The CDR3 consists of 14 residues. The V gene lost 3 bases and the J gene lost 5 bases, with 14 bases spanning the gap. Germline-derived CDR1 and CDR2 are LNHDA and SQIVND (reference sequence). The CDR3 DNA reads TGTGCCAGTAGTATCTCCGGCTCCCAGAACGAGCAGTACTTC. It specifies CASSISGSQNEQYF. The entire variable domain, with the rest obtained from reference TRBV19 and TRBJ2-7, is as follows: DGGITQSPKYLFRKEGQNVTLSCEQNLNHDAMYWYRQDPGQGLRLIYYSQIVNDFQKGDIAEGYSVSREKKESFPLTVTSAQKNPTAFYLCASSISGSQNEQYFGPGTRLTVT.

The V gene is TRBV5-1, the J gene TRBJ2-1, with D perhaps TRBD1 or TRBD2 (5 bases each). The CDR3 extends over 16 amino acids. CDR1 is SGHRS, CDR2 YFSETQ, per germline. The V gene lost 4 bases and the J gene lost 10 bases, with 24 bases spanning the gap. The CDR3 reads CASSPDWRQGYGEQFF. CDR3 DNA: TGCGCCAGCAGCCCGGACTGGAGGCAGGGTTATGGGGAGCAGTTCTTC.

The V gene is TRBV11-2, the J gene TRBJ1-2; perhaps TRBD1 as D (6 bases). Germline-derived CDR1 and CDR2 are SGHAT and FQNNGV. This CDR3 is built from 13 residues. V was pared by 4 bases and J by 6 bases, with 12 bases between. The CDR3 loop reads CASSYNREDGYTF. CDR3 nucleotides: TGTGCCAGCAGCTATAACAGGGAGGATGGCTACACCTTC.

The chain employs TRBV7-3 and TRBJ1-2; D not certain. V lost 2 bases to trimming and J lost 7 bases, with 14 bases between them. This CDR3 comprises 14 residues. From germline, CDR1 is SGHTA and CDR2 FQGTGA. The CDR3 nucleotides read TGTGCCAGCAGCTTAGTGGCAGCCATAGGTGGCTACACCTTC. Translated, it gives CASSLVAAIGGYTF. Looking up the rest from reference TRBV7-3 and TRBJ1-2 gives the full variable domain: GAGVSQTPSNKVTEKGKYVELRCDPISGHTALYWYRQSLGQGPEFLIYFQGTGAADDSGLPNDRFFAVRPEGSVSTLKIQRTERGDSAVYLCASSLVAAIGGYTFGSGTRLTVV.

This chain links TRBV9 with TRBJ1-4, with a tentative D call TRBD1 (6 bases). The CDR3 contains 17 residues. The germline CDR1 and CDR2 sequences are SGDLS and YYNGEE. V shed 0 bases and J shed 4 bases, with 16 bases lying between them. The CDR3 reads CASSVDREGRNNEKLFF. The CDR3 nucleotides read TGTGCCAGCAGCGTAGACAGGGAGGGGAGGAATAATGAAAAACTGTTTTTT.

This clone was seen more than once but under ten times. The chain is built from TRBV29-1 and TRBJ1-1, with TRBD1 matching 9 bases. Germline V CDR1 and CDR2: SQVTM, ANQGSEA. The ends lost 7 bases at V and 7 bases at J; junction bases unmatched: 10. The CDR3 consists of 13 residues. The CDR3 DNA is TGCAGCGCTCGACAGGGGGAATTGGGTGAAGCTTTCTTT. It codes for CSARQGELGEAFF.

The V gene is TRBV7-8, the J gene TRBJ2-7; 11 positions agree with TRBD2. The trim removed 5 bases at V and 5 bases at J, leaving 8 bases unmatched. Germline CDR1 is SGHVS and CDR2 is FQNEAQ. CDR3 length equals 15 residues. For the CDR3, the DNA is TGTGCCAGCAGCCAATTAGCGGGAGGGAGCGACGAGCAGTACTTC. It encodes CASSQLAGGSDEQYF.

With respect to this clone: Other DNA sequences in this specimen translate into the identical CDR3. V is TRBV6-5 and J is TRBJ1-1; D unresolved. This CDR3 contains 12 residues. Trimming shortened V by 0 bases and J by 5 bases, and 4 bases separated the two germline ends. Germline CDR1 is MNHEY and CDR2 is SVGAGI. The CDR3 region has the DNA TGTGCCAGCAGTTACTCAAATACTGAAGCTTTCTTT. Protein product: CASSYSNTEAFF.

The chain uses TRBV7-9 and TRBJ1-2; 8 bases fit TRBD1. The germline gives CDR1 SEHNR, CDR2 FQNEAQ (reference sequence). After removal of 5 bases from V and 7 bases from J, the junction contained 9 bases not matched to a gene. The CDR3 spans 14 residues. This chain's CDR3 is CASSPSSGGFGYTF. The CDR3 DNA is TGTGCCAGCAGCCCGAGTTCAGGGGGCTTTGGCTACACCTTC.

The chain combines TRBV4-1 with TRBJ2-7; TRBD2 matches 14 bases. This CDR3 comprises 14 residues. CDR1 is MGHRA, CDR2 YSYEKL, per germline. Trimming removed 4 bases from V and 6 bases from J; junction bases left unmatched: 2. CDR3 nucleotides: TGCGCCAGCAGCCTCGGACTAGCGGGGGGCGAGCAGTACTTC. This codes for CASSLGLAGGEQYF.

V gene TRBV11-2 combines with J gene TRBJ2-2; 13 nucleotides match TRBD2. The germline V gene has CDR1 SGHAT and CDR2 FQNNGV. The CDR3 has 16 amino acids. V was clipped by 4 bases and J by 5 bases; unmatched bases: 4. The DNA for the CDR3 is TGTGCCAGCAGCTCCGGGACTAGCGGGAAAACCGGGGAGCTGTTTTTT. Translation gives CASSSGTSGKTGELFF. The entire variable domain, with the rest obtained from reference TRBV11-2 and TRBJ2-2, is as follows: EAGVAQSPRYKIIEKRQSVAFWCNPISGHATLYWYQQILGQGPKLLIQFQNNGVVDDSQLPKDRFSAERLKGVDSTLKIQPAKLEDSAVYLCASSSGTSGKTGELFFGEGSRLTVL.

The rearrangement links TRBV11-2 to TRBJ2-7; D is possibly TRBD2 (5 bases). The CDR3 spans 15 residues. Germline loops: CDR1 SGHAT, CDR2 FQNNGV. V lost 7 bases, J lost 0 bases, and 16 bases lay in between. For the CDR3, the DNA is TGTGCCAGCACCCGACTTGGGGAGAGCTCCTACGAGCAGTACTTC. Its translation: CASTRLGESSYEQYF.

In the case of this clone: Other DNA variants within this sample encode the same CDR3. The rearrangement uses TRBV15 and TRBJ1-3; possibly TRBD1 for D (6 bases). The CDR3 runs to 14 residues. With 2 bases removed from V and 2 bases from J, the gap between germline ends came to 7 bases. Germline V gives CDR1 LNHNV, CDR2 YYDKDF (reference sequence). The CDR3 region has the DNA TGTGCCACCAGCAGAAGACAGGCTGGAAACACCATATATTTT. It is translated as CATSRRQAGNTIYF.

The V and J genes are TRBV5-1 and TRBJ2-1; D is undetermined. The CDR3 spans 16 residues. The germline V gene has CDR1 SGHRS and CDR2 YFSETQ. V was shortened by 0 bases and J by 3 bases, with 13 bases between the two germline ends. CDR3 in DNA: TGCGCCAGCAGCTTGGTATCTGGGGTTAGCTACAATGAGCAGTTCTTC. It codes for CASSLVSGVSYNEQFF.

The chain is built from TRBV14 and TRBJ2-5; D gene uncertain. The germline V gene encodes CDR1 SGHDN and CDR2 FVKESK. This CDR3 comprises 15 residues. Trimming removed 3 bases from V and 1 base from J, with 12 bases in between. CDR3 residues: CASSHSWRPQETQYF. DNA for the CDR3: TGTGCCAGCAGCCATTCCTGGCGGCCCCAAGAGACCCAGTACTTC.

The V and J genes are TRBV5-6 and TRBJ2-1, with 7 bases identical to TRBD1. This CDR3 region has 12 residues. The V gene end was trimmed by 4 bases and the J gene end by 8 bases; junction bases not matched to a gene: 3. From germline, CDR1 is SGHDT and CDR2 YYEEEE. The DNA of the CDR3 is TGTGCCAGCAGCCAAGGGGGCGATGAGCAGTTCTTC. Translating gives CASSQGGDEQFF.

J is TRBJ1-1 and V is TRBV19; possibly TRBD1 for D (6 bases). V lost 3 bases to trimming and J lost 5 bases, with 16 bases between them. The CDR3 totals 15 residues. Germline loops: CDR1 LNHDA, CDR2 SQIVND (reference sequence). CDR3 sequence: CASSIGGAFDTEAFF. In DNA form, the CDR3 reads TGTGCCAGTAGTATTGGGGGGGCATTCGATACTGAAGCTTTCTTT. The full variable domain, rest sourced from reference TRBV19 and TRBJ1-1, is DGGITQSPKYLFRKEGQNVTLSCEQNLNHDAMYWYRQDPGQGLRLIYYSQIVNDFQKGDIAEGYSVSREKKESFPLTVTSAQKNPTAFYLCASSIGGAFDTEAFFGQGTRLTVV.

The chain couples TRBV9 to TRBJ1-5; possible D gene TRBD1, 6 bases. V lost 0 bases and J lost 2, with 15 bases in between. From germline, CDR1 is SGDLS and CDR2 YYNGEE. The CDR3 loop spans 17 amino acids. CDR3 sequence reads: CASSVGSGGQGNQPQHF. The CDR3 nucleotides are TGTGCCAGCAGCGTAGGTTCCGGGGGGCAGGGCAATCAGCCCCAGCATTTT. Variable domain in full (rest from reference TRBV9 and TRBJ1-5): DSGVTQTPKHLITATGQRVTLRCSPRSGDLSVYWYQQSLDQGLQFLIQYYNGEERAKGNILERFSAQQFPDLHSELNLSSLELGDSALYFCASSVGSGGQGNQPQHFGDGTRLSIL.

This chain links TRBV10-3 with TRBJ2-1; tentatively, D is TRBD2 (6 bases). The V gene lost 0 bases and the J gene lost 3 bases, with 12 bases spanning the gap. CDR1 and CDR2 from the germline V gene are ENHRY and SYGVKD. The CDR3 is 16 amino acids. For the CDR3, the DNA is TGTGCCATCAGTGAGTCGATTAGCGGACTCTACAATGAGCAGTTCTTC. The encoded protein is CAISESISGLYNEQFF.

This chain uses TRBV29-1 with TRBJ2-1; TRBD2 agrees at 8 bases. Germline trimming cut 7 bases from V and 4 bases from J; bases unmatched to any gene: 12. Germline CDR1 is SQVTM and CDR2 is ANQGSEA. This CDR3 is 15 amino acids long. DNA of the CDR3: TGCAGCGCCCGAGGGATTAGCGGGACTTACAATGAGCAGTTCTTC. It codes for CSARGISGTYNEQFF.

CDR3 amino acids: CASSQDLRPDRFYEQYF. For the CDR3, the DNA is TGCGCCAGCAGCCAAGACTTAAGGCCTGACAGGTTCTACGAGCAGTACTTC. The chain combines TRBV4-3 with TRBJ2-7, with D perhaps TRBD1 (6 bases). V lost 0 bases to trimming and J lost 3 bases, with 18 bases between them. Germline CDR1 is LGHNA and CDR2 is YSLEER. CDR3 length: 17 amino acids.

The rearrangement links TRBV7-2 to TRBJ1-1, with D unresolved. Germline V gene lookup returns CDR1 SGHTA and CDR2 FQGNSA. This CDR3 has 13 amino acids. V was shortened by 3 bases and J by 0 bases, with 5 bases between the two germline ends. CDR3 residues: CASSLYLNTEAFF. The CDR3, as DNA: TGTGCCAGCAGCTTGTACCTGAACACTGAAGCTTTCTTT.

V usage is TRBV5-1 and J usage is TRBJ2-1; TRBD1 aligns across 10 bases. There are 14 residues in the CDR3. The junction had 6 bases not matched to a gene; V was cut back by 4 bases and J by 8 bases. The germline CDR1 and CDR2 sequences are SGHRS and YFSETQ. The CDR3 DNA follows: TGCGCCAGCAGCCAGGGGACAGGGGTTGATGAGCAGTTCTTC. Residues: CASSQGTGVDEQFF. The whole variable domain, filled in from reference TRBV5-1 and TRBJ2-1, reads KAGVTQTPRYLIKTRGQQVTLSCSPISGHRSVSWYQQTPGQGLQFLFEYFSETQRNKGNFPGRFSGRQFSNSRSEMNVSTLELGDSALYLCASSQGTGVDEQFFGPGTRLTVL.

The V gene is TRBV9, the J gene TRBJ2-1, with 8 positions matching TRBD2. J was trimmed by 9 bases and V by 4 bases; bases with no gene match: 15. The CDR3 runs 16 residues. The germline V gene has CDR1 SGDLS and CDR2 YYNGEE. The CDR3 sequence is CASSPRQAGVLGEQFF. The CDR3 DNA is TGTGCCAGCAGCCCTCGGCAAGCGGGAGTTTTGGGTGAGCAGTTCTTC.

This chain links TRBV6-1 with TRBJ2-5; 8 nucleotides match TRBD1. This CDR3 contains 13 residues. Germline-derived CDR1 and CDR2 are MNHNS and SASEGT. Trimming cost V 7 bases and J 4 bases; bases outside gene matches: 5. The CDR3 sequence is CASKPGGLETQYF. As DNA, the CDR3 is TGTGCCAGCAAACCAGGGGGCTTAGAGACCCAGTACTTC.